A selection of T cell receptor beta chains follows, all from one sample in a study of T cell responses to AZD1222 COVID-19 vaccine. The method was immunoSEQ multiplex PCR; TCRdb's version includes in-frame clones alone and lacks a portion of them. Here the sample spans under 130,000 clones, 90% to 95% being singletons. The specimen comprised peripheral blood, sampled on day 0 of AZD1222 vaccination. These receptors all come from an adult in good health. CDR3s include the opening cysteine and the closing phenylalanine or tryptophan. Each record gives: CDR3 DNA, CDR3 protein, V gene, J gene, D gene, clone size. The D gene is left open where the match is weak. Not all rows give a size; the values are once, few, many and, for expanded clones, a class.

CDR3nt: TGTGCTAGTGGTTTGGTAATGGTAGCGGGGGTGCAAGAGACCCAGTACTTC
CDR3aa: CASGLVMVAGVQETQYF
v_gene: TRBV12-5
j_gene: TRBJ2-5
d_gene: TRBD2
abundance: NA

CDR3nt: TGTGCCAGCAGCTTAACAGGGGGGGCTGGCTATGGCTACACCTTC
CDR3aa: CASSLTGGAGYGYTF
v_gene: TRBV7-3
j_gene: TRBJ1-2
d_gene: NA
abundance: NA

CDR3nt: TGTGCCACCAGCAAACGGCGGGGTAACACCGGGGAGCTGTTTTTT
CDR3aa: CATSKRRGNTGELFF
v_gene: TRBV15
j_gene: TRBJ2-2
d_gene: NA
abundance: NA

CDR3nt: TGTGCCTGGAGTAGGCCGCAGGGGGACACTGAAGCTTTCTTT
CDR3aa: CAWSRPQGDTEAFF
v_gene: TRBV30
j_gene: TRBJ1-1
d_gene: TRBD1
abundance: NA

CDR3nt: TGTGCCAGCAGCTCCCCCTTGATAGAACTGTTTTTT
CDR3aa: CASSSPLIELFF
v_gene: TRBV7-9
j_gene: TRBJ1-4
d_gene: NA
abundance: NA

CDR3nt: TGTGCCAGCAGTTTGCAGGGTCGAACTGAAGCTTTCTTT
CDR3aa: CASSLQGRTEAFF
v_gene: TRBV28
j_gene: TRBJ1-1
d_gene: NA
abundance: once

CDR3nt: TGTGCCAGCAGTCGGACAGGGGTTAGCAATCAGCCCCAGCATTTT
CDR3aa: CASSRTGVSNQPQHF
v_gene: TRBV2
j_gene: TRBJ1-5
d_gene: TRBD1
abundance: NA

CDR3nt: TGTGCCAGCAGCCCCGTTGAGAACACTGAAGCTTTCTTT
CDR3aa: CASSPVENTEAFF
v_gene: TRBV28
j_gene: TRBJ1-1
d_gene: NA
abundance: NA

CDR3nt: TGTGCCAGCAGGGAACAGGGTGAAGCTTTCTTT
CDR3aa: CASREQGEAFF
v_gene: TRBV28
j_gene: TRBJ1-1
d_gene: NA
abundance: NA

CDR3nt: TGCGCCAGCAGCTTCGACGGCTACACCTTC
CDR3aa: CASSFDGYTF
v_gene: TRBV5-1
j_gene: TRBJ1-2
d_gene: NA
abundance: NA

CDR3nt: TGCAGCGTGACCGGACAGGGTCATGGCTACACCTTC
CDR3aa: CSVTGQGHGYTF
v_gene: TRBV29-1
j_gene: TRBJ1-2
d_gene: TRBD1
abundance: NA

CDR3nt: TGTGCCAGCAGCCCTACCCCCCAGGCGGCCTCTGGAAACACCATATATTTT
CDR3aa: CASSPTPQAASGNTIYF
v_gene: TRBV6-4
j_gene: TRBJ1-3
d_gene: NA
abundance: NA

CDR3nt: TGCGCCAGCAGCCCCGGGGACCTTAACACTGAAGCTTTCTTT
CDR3aa: CASSPGDLNTEAFF
v_gene: TRBV4-1
j_gene: TRBJ1-1
d_gene: NA
abundance: NA

CDR3nt: TGTGCCAGCAGCCAGGCCACCGGGGAGCTGTTTTTT
CDR3aa: CASSQATGELFF
v_gene: TRBV27
j_gene: TRBJ2-2
d_gene: NA
abundance: NA

CDR3nt: TGTGCCAGCAGCCACCGTACAGTCGCAACTAATGAAAAACTGTTTTTT
CDR3aa: CASSHRTVATNEKLFF
v_gene: TRBV3-1/TRBV3-2
j_gene: TRBJ1-4
d_gene: NA
abundance: NA

CDR3nt: TGCGCCAGCAGCAATACCGGGACAGGGGGTTCACCCCTCCACTTT
CDR3aa: CASSNTGTGGSPLHF
v_gene: TRBV5-1
j_gene: TRBJ1-6
d_gene: TRBD1
abundance: NA

CDR3nt: TGTGCCTGGGATCAACGGGCAGGAGGCGGCTACACCTTC
CDR3aa: CAWDQRAGGGYTF
v_gene: TRBV30
j_gene: TRBJ1-2
d_gene: NA
abundance: NA

CDR3nt: TGTGCCAGCAGCCGGGAAATGCCTCACTCTGGAAACACCATATATTTT
CDR3aa: CASSREMPHSGNTIYF
v_gene: TRBV6-2/TRBV6-3
j_gene: TRBJ1-3
d_gene: NA
abundance: NA

CDR3nt: TGTGCCAGCTCACCGTCGACAGGGTTAATGAACACTGAAGCTTTCTTT
CDR3aa: CASSPSTGLMNTEAFF
v_gene: TRBV18
j_gene: TRBJ1-1
d_gene: TRBD1
abundance: NA

CDR3nt: TGCGCCAGCAGCTTGGCACCGAACACTGAAGCTTTCTTT
CDR3aa: CASSLAPNTEAFF
v_gene: TRBV5-1
j_gene: TRBJ1-1
d_gene: NA
abundance: NA

CDR3nt: TGCGCCAGCAGCTTGGCAGGGGGCCATGAAAAACTGTTTTTT
CDR3aa: CASSLAGGHEKLFF
v_gene: TRBV5-1
j_gene: TRBJ1-4
d_gene: TRBD1
abundance: NA

CDR3nt: TGCGCCAGCAGCTTGGTTGGCGGGAGGGCCGGGAGCCAAGAGACCCAGTACTTC
CDR3aa: CASSLVGGRAGSQETQYF
v_gene: TRBV5-1
j_gene: TRBJ2-5
d_gene: TRBD2
abundance: NA

CDR3nt: TGTGCCGGGGGACAGGGTTCACCCGAGCAGTACTTC
CDR3aa: CAGGQGSPEQYF
v_gene: TRBV30
j_gene: TRBJ2-7
d_gene: TRBD1
abundance: NA

CDR3nt: TGTGCCAGCAGCCAACTACTATCGGGGGAACTGTTTTTT
CDR3aa: CASSQLLSGELFF
v_gene: TRBV3-1/TRBV3-2
j_gene: TRBJ1-4
d_gene: NA
abundance: NA

CDR3nt: TGTGCCAGCAGCCACGCGAACACTGAAGCTTTCTTT
CDR3aa: CASSHANTEAFF
v_gene: TRBV5-4
j_gene: TRBJ1-1
d_gene: NA
abundance: few

CDR3nt: TGTGCCAGCTCACCCAGTATTCCAGGGCTAATGAACACTGAAGCTTTCTTT
CDR3aa: CASSPSIPGLMNTEAFF
v_gene: TRBV18
j_gene: TRBJ1-1
d_gene: NA
abundance: NA

CDR3nt: TGTGCCATCAGTGATGGTGGTGGGGATACTGAAGCTTTCTTT
CDR3aa: CAISDGGGDTEAFF
v_gene: TRBV10-3
j_gene: TRBJ1-1
d_gene: NA
abundance: NA

CDR3nt: TGTGCCAGCAGCCGGACTAGCGGGAACAATGAGCAGTTCTTC
CDR3aa: CASSRTSGNNEQFF
v_gene: TRBV6-5
j_gene: TRBJ2-1
d_gene: TRBD2
abundance: NA

CDR3nt: TGCGCCAGCAGCCCAGGCACTGAAGCTTTCTTT
CDR3aa: CASSPGTEAFF
v_gene: TRBV10-2
j_gene: TRBJ1-1
d_gene: NA
abundance: once

CDR3nt: TGTGCCAGCAGCTTAGCAGGGATTGAGTATGGCTACACCTTC
CDR3aa: CASSLAGIEYGYTF
v_gene: TRBV11-1
j_gene: TRBJ1-2
d_gene: NA
abundance: NA

CDR3nt: TGTGCCAGCAGCTCGGGACAGACTGCAACTAATGAAAAACTGTTTTTT
CDR3aa: CASSSGQTATNEKLFF
v_gene: TRBV7-6
j_gene: TRBJ1-4
d_gene: TRBD1
abundance: NA

CDR3nt: TGTGCCAGCAGCCAGCGGACTAGCGGGGTTAGCACAGATACGCAGTATTTT
CDR3aa: CASSQRTSGVSTDTQYF
v_gene: TRBV3-1/TRBV3-2
j_gene: TRBJ2-3
d_gene: TRBD2
abundance: NA

CDR3nt: TGTGCCAGCAGCTCCACACTATCGAACACTGAAGCTTTCTTT
CDR3aa: CASSSTLSNTEAFF
v_gene: TRBV3-1/TRBV3-2
j_gene: TRBJ1-1
d_gene: NA
abundance: NA

CDR3nt: TGTGCCAGCTCAGGACAGGGGTACTACGAGCAGTACTTC
CDR3aa: CASSGQGYYEQYF
v_gene: TRBV18
j_gene: TRBJ2-7
d_gene: TRBD1
abundance: NA

CDR3nt: TGTGCCAGCAGAAGGGAATCAAGGGGCAATGAGCAGTTCTTC
CDR3aa: CASRRESRGNEQFF
v_gene: TRBV6-4
j_gene: TRBJ2-1
d_gene: NA
abundance: NA

CDR3nt: TGTGCCAGCAGCTTGCTCGCCCTCCGGGACAGCGAGCAGTTCTTC
CDR3aa: CASSLLALRDSEQFF
v_gene: TRBV7-3
j_gene: TRBJ2-1
d_gene: TRBD1
abundance: once

CDR3nt: TGTGCCCTTGGGAATGCATACAATGAGCAGTTCTTC
CDR3aa: CALGNAYNEQFF
v_gene: TRBV28
j_gene: TRBJ2-1
d_gene: NA
abundance: once

CDR3nt: TGTGCCAGCAGCTTACGTCCCGGCAGTAATTCACCCCTCCACTTT
CDR3aa: CASSLRPGSNSPLHF
v_gene: TRBV7-2
j_gene: TRBJ1-6
d_gene: NA
abundance: once

CDR3nt: TGTGCCAGCAGCTTAGCAGGGGGTCTGGAGACCCAGTACTTC
CDR3aa: CASSLAGGLETQYF
v_gene: TRBV7-2
j_gene: TRBJ2-5
d_gene: NA
abundance: NA

CDR3nt: TGTGCCAGCAGCGTATACTCTGGGGCCAACGTCCTGACTTTC
CDR3aa: CASSVYSGANVLTF
v_gene: TRBV6-5
j_gene: TRBJ2-6
d_gene: NA
abundance: NA

CDR3nt: TGTGCCAGCAGCCATCTCTCTGAGACCCAGTACTTC
CDR3aa: CASSHLSETQYF
v_gene: TRBV3-1/TRBV3-2
j_gene: TRBJ2-5
d_gene: NA
abundance: NA

CDR3nt: TGTGCCAGGAGCAAAACCGGGACAGGGCATTATGGCTACACCTTC
CDR3aa: CARSKTGTGHYGYTF
v_gene: TRBV7-2
j_gene: TRBJ1-2
d_gene: TRBD1
abundance: NA

CDR3nt: TGTGCCAGCACCCTACACAGCCTTAGCAATCAGCCCCAGCATTTT
CDR3aa: CASTLHSLSNQPQHF
v_gene: TRBV28
j_gene: TRBJ1-5
d_gene: NA
abundance: NA

CDR3nt: TGTGCCAGCAGTTATCCGTCCTCACCTGGAAACACCATATATTTT
CDR3aa: CASSYPSSPGNTIYF
v_gene: TRBV28
j_gene: TRBJ1-3
d_gene: NA
abundance: NA

CDR3nt: TGTGCCAGCAGCTCTCTATGGGGGGTTGGTACTGAAGCTTTCTTT
CDR3aa: CASSSLWGVGTEAFF
v_gene: TRBV5-6
j_gene: TRBJ1-1
d_gene: NA
abundance: NA

CDR3nt: TGTGCCAGCAGCTTGATACAGGGGGCTTTTTATGGCTACACCTTC
CDR3aa: CASSLIQGAFYGYTF
v_gene: TRBV5-8
j_gene: TRBJ1-2
d_gene: TRBD1
abundance: NA

CDR3nt: TGCGCCAGCAGCCAGGACTTTAGTTGGGAAGTCCCCTACACCTTC
CDR3aa: CASSQDFSWEVPYTF
v_gene: TRBV4-1
j_gene: TRBJ1-2
d_gene: NA
abundance: NA

CDR3nt: TGTGCCATCAGTGACAGGGGGTCGGATCAGCCCCAGCATTTT
CDR3aa: CAISDRGSDQPQHF
v_gene: TRBV10-3
j_gene: TRBJ1-5
d_gene: TRBD1
abundance: NA

CDR3nt: TGTGCCAGCAGTTCGCCGGGGGGCGGAACTGAAGCTTTCTTT
CDR3aa: CASSSPGGGTEAFF
v_gene: TRBV28
j_gene: TRBJ1-1
d_gene: NA
abundance: NA

CDR3nt: TGCAGTGTGATGGTCCTGGGGGGCTACACCTTC
CDR3aa: CSVMVLGGYTF
v_gene: TRBV20-1
j_gene: TRBJ1-2
d_gene: NA
abundance: NA

CDR3nt: TGTGCCAGTAGTGCAGGACAGGGGGGGACTGAAGCTTTCTTT
CDR3aa: CASSAGQGGTEAFF
v_gene: TRBV19
j_gene: TRBJ1-1
d_gene: TRBD1
abundance: NA

CDR3nt: TGTGCCAGCAGACGGACAGGGCAAGACTATGGCTACACCTTC
CDR3aa: CASRRTGQDYGYTF
v_gene: TRBV11-3
j_gene: TRBJ1-2
d_gene: TRBD1
abundance: once

CDR3nt: TGCGCCAGCAGCTTGGAAGGGACCTCTGGAAACACCATATATTTT
CDR3aa: CASSLEGTSGNTIYF
v_gene: TRBV5-1
j_gene: TRBJ1-3
d_gene: NA
abundance: NA

CDR3nt: TGTGCCAGCAGCTCCGGACACGAGCAGTACTTC
CDR3aa: CASSSGHEQYF
v_gene: TRBV11-2
j_gene: TRBJ2-7
d_gene: NA
abundance: NA

CDR3nt: TGTGCCAGCAGCTTACAAGCGGTCGAGCAGTACTTC
CDR3aa: CASSLQAVEQYF
v_gene: TRBV12-3/TRBV12-4
j_gene: TRBJ2-7
d_gene: NA
abundance: NA

CDR3nt: TGTGCCAGCAGGGATTACACCGGGGAGCTGTTTTTT
CDR3aa: CASRDYTGELFF
v_gene: TRBV12-3/TRBV12-4
j_gene: TRBJ2-2
d_gene: NA
abundance: NA